The present entry profiles one TCR beta chain with its context. In the authors' methods: Amplification with reference gene primers provided the estimates of nucleated cell counts. Sequenced by immunoSEQ multiplex PCR; TCRdb stores in-frame clones only, minus some. The DNA was the basis for D and trimming; V, J and clone size are from that table. Altogether around 66,000 clones are present, around 77% being singletons, with the ten largest covering more than 9.5%. This CDR3 region has 13 residues. Germline CDR1 reads SQVTM; CDR2 reads ANQGSEA. V gave up 4 bases and J gave up 6 bases; unmatched junction bases: 8. The source of the sample is a study of blood T cell repertoires in COVID-19. As for the study in general: Acute and convalescent COVID-19 specimens originated in the United States, Italy and Spain. Nucleic acid was either cDNA or gDNA, and it came from T cells, B-cell-depleted T cells, or PBMCs.

This chain connects TRBV29-1 to TRBJ2-7; 8 nucleotides line up with TRBD2. The sequence derives from a human donor in a cohort sampled during active COVID-19. Material for sequencing was peripheral blood. CDR3 loop: CSVAVAGGSEQYF. DNA of the CDR3: TGCAGCGTTGCTGTTGCGGGAGGCTCCGAGCAGTACTTC.